These T cell receptor beta chains were read from a single sample in a study of immune evolution from preneoplasia to lung adenocarcinoma. Measured with immunoSEQ multiplex PCR; TCRdb has only the in-frame clones, and not every one. The sample records about 41,000 clones, 70% to 80% being singletons. Sequencing was performed on FFPE invasive lung adenocarcinoma tissue. The source of these receptors is a person in their 60s with lung adenocarcinoma. Both conserved end residues are part of each CDR3. The D gene is left open where the match is weak. Part of the rows lack a size; the others show once, few, many or a class for expanded clones.

v_gene,d_gene,abundance,len,j_gene,CDR3nt,CDR3aa
TRBV5-1,.,.,16,TRBJ2-7,TGCGCCAGCAGCTTGGGAACCACTGGGAGAGCCTACGAGCAGTACTTC,CASSLGTTGRAYEQYF
TRBV27,.,few,14,TRBJ1-3,TGTGCCAGCAGTTCCCGGGCCCTAGGAAACACCATATATTTT,CASSSRALGNTIYF
TRBV7-2,TRBD2,.,15,TRBJ2-1,TGTGCCAGCAGCTTAGTCGGTAGCGGGGGTAATGAGCAGTTCTTC,CASSLVGSGGNEQFF
TRBV5-5,TRBD2,.,15,TRBJ2-2,TGTGCCAGCAGCTTGCTAGCGGGAGGTACCGGGGAGCTGTTTTTT,CASSLLAGGTGELFF
TRBV29-1,.,few,11,TRBJ1-2,TGCAGCGTTAAGATGCCTTGGGGCTACACCTTC,CSVKMPWGYTF
TRBV19,.,.,17,TRBJ1-4,TGTGCCAGTAGTAGACGGGGCGTATCTGCAACTAATGAAAAACTGTTTTTT,CASSRRGVSATNEKLFF
TRBV18,TRBD2,few,15,TRBJ2-5,TGTGCCAGCTCCCCACTAGCGGGGGGGAGAGAGACCCAGTACTTC,CASSPLAGGRETQYF
TRBV5-1,.,.,13,TRBJ2-7,TGCGCCAGCAGCTTGGAAGGACTTTACGAGCAGTACTTC,CASSLEGLYEQYF
TRBV10-2,.,.,15,TRBJ2-7,TGCGCCAGCAGGGGGTTGGACGGGAGTCGAGGGGAGCAGTACTTC,CASRGLDGSRGEQYF
TRBV7-2,.,.,15,TRBJ2-7,TGTGCCAGCAGCTCCGGGACAAGATACCTGTACGAGCAGTACTTC,CASSSGTRYLYEQYF
TRBV19,.,.,13,TRBJ2-5,TGTGCCAGTAGTATACAGGGTCGGGGAACCCAGTACTTC,CASSIQGRGTQYF
TRBV30,TRBD1,once,14,TRBJ2-2,TGTGCCGGCAAACAGGGGGCGCGGACCGGGGAGCTGTTTTTT,CAGKQGARTGELFF
TRBV28,TRBD1,.,13,TRBJ1-1,TGTGCCAGCAGTTTAACAGGGGCTGGCGAAGCTTTCTTT,CASSLTGAGEAFF
TRBV5-1,.,.,14,TRBJ2-7,TGCGCCAGCAGCGTGCTTACAGGTTCCTACGAGCAGTACTTC,CASSVLTGSYEQYF
TRBV5-1,.,.,14,TRBJ1-2,TGCGCCAGCAGCTTGGGACAGTCTAACTATGGCTACACCTTC,CASSLGQSNYGYTF
TRBV7-2,.,.,13,TRBJ2-3,TGTGCCAGCAGCCAGGAGTACACAGATACGCAGTATTTT,CASSQEYTDTQYF
TRBV6-5,TRBD1,.,13,TRBJ2-3,TGTGCCAGCAGCCGGGACAGGACAGATACGCAGTATTTT,CASSRDRTDTQYF
TRBV6-6,TRBD1,.,16,TRBJ2-7,TGTGCCAGCTGTACCCCGGGACAGGGGAACTCCTACGAGCAGTACTTC,CASCTPGQGNSYEQYF
TRBV5-1,.,once,13,TRBJ2-5,TGCGCCAGCAGCTTGGCCGGACGGGAGACCCAGTACTTC,CASSLAGRETQYF
TRBV5-1,.,.,15,TRBJ2-5,TGCGCCAGCAGCCGTTCTTCTAGCGCTCAAGAGACCCAGTACTTC,CASSRSSSAQETQYF
TRBV5-1,TRBD1,.,15,TRBJ1-2,TGCGCCAGCAGCGTAGGTGGGACAGGGAACTATGGCTACACCTTC,CASSVGGTGNYGYTF
TRBV28,.,.,16,TRBJ1-4,TGTGCCAGCAGCACTTTCACAGGGCGGGCTAATGAAAAACTGTTTTTT,CASSTFTGRANEKLFF
TRBV6-6,.,.,13,TRBJ2-1,TGTGCCAGCAGTTACGACAGGTACAATGAGCAGTTCTTC,CASSYDRYNEQFF
TRBV5-1,TRBD1,once,14,TRBJ1-4,TGCGCCAGCAGCCCCACGACAGGGGAAGAAAAACTGTTTTTT,CASSPTTGEEKLFF
TRBV10-1,TRBD1,few,13,TRBJ1-1,TGCGCCAGCACCGACAGGGAGGAGGCTGAAGCTTTCTTT,CASTDREEAEAFF
TRBV7-9,.,.,13,TRBJ2-2,TGTGCCAGCAGCTTTGGACAGACCGGGGAGCTGTTTTTT,CASSFGQTGELFF
TRBV11-3,.,.,17,TRBJ2-6,TGTGCCAGCAGCTCCACCGGCACAGGGTCTGGGGCCAACATCCTGACTTTC,CASSSTGTGSGANILTF
TRBV12-5,.,.,12,TRBJ1-1,TGTGCTAGTGGTTTGGCCACTCCGGAAGCTTTCTTT,CASGLATPEAFF
TRBV7-2,.,.,13,TRBJ1-5,TGTGCCAGCAGCTTAGATTTCAATCAGCCCCAGCATTTT,CASSLDFNQPQHF
TRBV5-4,.,.,15,TRBJ1-3,TGTGCCAGCAGCTCCGGGATCAGCTCTGGAAACACCATATATTTT,CASSSGISSGNTIYF
TRBV7-6,TRBD1,.,18,TRBJ2-4,TGTGCCAGCAGCTTAGGAAGGGGACAGGGGGACGTCAAAAACATTCAGTACTTC,CASSLGRGQGDVKNIQYF
TRBV10-3,.,once,13,TRBJ2-5,TGTGCCATCAGTGCCGTGAAAGGAGAGACCCAGTACTTC,CAISAVKGETQYF
TRBV5-1,TRBD2,few,14,TRBJ2-3,TGCGCCAGCAGCTTGCGGGAGGCTCAAGATACGCAGTATTTT,CASSLREAQDTQYF
TRBV7-2,.,few,15,TRBJ1-4,TGTGCCAGCAGCACCTACACAGCAACTAATGAAAAACTGTTTTTT,CASSTYTATNEKLFF
TRBV30,TRBD1,.,13,TRBJ2-3,TGTGCCTGGTCCGGGCAGGGGGCAGATACGCAGTATTTT,CAWSGQGADTQYF
TRBV2,.,.,13,TRBJ2-7,TGTGCCAGCAAGGTGGGCAGGGGAAACGAGCAGTACTTC,CASKVGRGNEQYF
TRBV12-5,.,once,13,TRBJ2-1,TGTGCTAGTGGTTTACCAGGATACAATGAGCAGTTCTTC,CASGLPGYNEQFF
TRBV6-5,.,few,13,TRBJ1-4,TGTGCCAGCAGCCTCCGGGCCGATGAAAAACTGTTTTTT,CASSLRADEKLFF
TRBV27,.,once,14,TRBJ2-5,TGTGCCAGCAGTCCTCGAGGAGCGGTAGAGACCCAGTACTTC,CASSPRGAVETQYF
TRBV28,.,once,18,TRBJ1-5,TGTGCCAGCAGTTTGATAGGTGCGGGGATCGCGAGCAATCAGCCCCAGCATTTT,CASSLIGAGIASNQPQHF